This T cell receptor beta chain came from a study of shared clonotypes between healthy human individuals. Study-wide results and caveats: Across four donors, naive CD4 shared around 5.1%, naive CD8 under 4%, memory CD4 roughly 2.4%, memory CD8 roughly 0.37%.

Details on this clone: What it binds is not known.

Deep level was the assay's run setting. The protocol was immunoSEQ multiplex PCR, while the TCRdb copy is restricted to in-frame clones and leaves out a portion. Of approximately 720,000 clones listed, less than 80% are singletons. The CDR3 length is 15 residues. The germline V and J ends were trimmed by 2 bases and 5 bases, with 15 bases remaining between them. Germline-derived CDR1 and CDR2 are MNHEY and SMNVEV (reference sequence). The sequencing input was memory CD4+ T cells sorted from blood. Subset here: CD45RA-negative fraction. This chain connects TRBV27 to TRBJ1-2; D is unclear. This TCR was recovered from a woman aged 30 to 39 in good health. The CDR3 protein is CASSLPASIEYGYTF. DNA for the CDR3: TGTGCCAGCAGTTTACCCGCCTCCATTGAGTATGGCTACACCTTC.